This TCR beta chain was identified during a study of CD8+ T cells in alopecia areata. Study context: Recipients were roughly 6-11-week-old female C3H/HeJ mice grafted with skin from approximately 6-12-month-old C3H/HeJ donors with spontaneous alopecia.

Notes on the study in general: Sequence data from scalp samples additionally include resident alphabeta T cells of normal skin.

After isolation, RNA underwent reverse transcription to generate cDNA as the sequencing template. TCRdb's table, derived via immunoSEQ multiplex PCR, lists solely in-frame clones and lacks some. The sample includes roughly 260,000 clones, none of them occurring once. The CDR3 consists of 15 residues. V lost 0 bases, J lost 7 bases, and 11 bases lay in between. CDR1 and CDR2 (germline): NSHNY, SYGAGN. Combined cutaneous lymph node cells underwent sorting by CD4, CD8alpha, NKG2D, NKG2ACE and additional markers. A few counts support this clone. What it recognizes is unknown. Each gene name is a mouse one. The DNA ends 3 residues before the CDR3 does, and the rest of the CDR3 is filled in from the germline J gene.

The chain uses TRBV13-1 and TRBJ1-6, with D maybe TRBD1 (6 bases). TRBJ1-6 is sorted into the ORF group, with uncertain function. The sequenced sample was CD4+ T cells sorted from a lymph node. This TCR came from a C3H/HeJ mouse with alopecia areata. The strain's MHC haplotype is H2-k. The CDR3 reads CASSDAGEGNSPLYF. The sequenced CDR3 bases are TGTGCCAGCAGTGATGCAGGGGAGGGGAATTCGCCC.